The 12 T cell receptor beta chains reported below all come from one sample, sequenced in a study of T cell changes during pregnancy in multiple sclerosis. Measured with immunoSEQ multiplex PCR; TCRdb has only the in-frame clones, and not every one. The data show 50,000 to 80,000 clones, 75% to 95% seen once. This specimen was CD8+ T cells from peripheral blood mononuclear cells, taken before pregnancy. The receptors shown here come from a female donor with multiple sclerosis, enrolled in a pregnancy study.

The chain employs TRBV7-2 and TRBJ2-3; TRBD2 aligns across 8 bases. CDR3 length: 13 amino acids. From germline, CDR1 is SGHTA and CDR2 FQGNSA. With 3 bases clipped from V and 8 bases from J, the junction kept 4 bases outside the gene matches. CDR3 sequence reads: CASSFPGGPTQYF. The CDR3 bases are TGTGCCAGCAGCTTTCCGGGGGGGCCTACGCAGTATTTT.

The chain has TRBV7-9 and TRBJ2-3; D is possibly TRBD2 (6 bases). Germline CDR1 is SEHNR and CDR2 is FQNEAQ (reference sequence). Trimming pared 5 bases from V and 0 bases from J, leaving 15 bases between. CDR3 size: 16 residues. The CDR3 is CASSPRRGPSTDTQYF. The CDR3 DNA follows: TGTGCCAGCAGCCCGAGGCGGGGCCCTAGCACAGATACGCAGTATTTT.

The chain is built from TRBV5-4 and TRBJ1-4, with D possibly matching TRBD1 (6 bases). The CDR3 has 14 residues. CDR1 and CDR2 from the germline V gene are SGHNT and YYREEE (reference sequence). The V gene lost 0 bases and the J gene lost 3 bases, with 6 bases spanning the gap. CDR3 nucleotides: TGTGCCAGCAGCTTGGACAGGGCTAATGAAAAACTGTTTTTT. Encoded protein: CASSLDRANEKLFF.

The chain joins TRBV9 to TRBJ1-1; 9 bases align to TRBD1. With V trimmed by 0 bases and J by 4 bases, 4 bases remained unmatched. Germline loops: CDR1 SGDLS, CDR2 YYNGEE. The CDR3 runs 15 residues. As DNA, the CDR3 is TGTGCCAGCAGCGTAGCCGGGACAGGGCGCACTGAAGCTTTCTTT. Translating it yields CASSVAGTGRTEAFF.

The genes are TRBV6-5 and TRBJ1-6, with TRBD1 identical over 7 bases. This CDR3 has 15 residues. Germline V gives CDR1 MNHEY, CDR2 SVGAGI. V lost 5 bases to trimming and J lost 13 bases; unmatched junction nucleotides: 14. CDR3 in amino acids: CASSTRDSLPYPLHF. The DNA of the CDR3 is TGTGCCAGCAGTACCCGGGACAGCCTTCCTTATCCCCTCCACTTT.

The chain carries TRBV14 and TRBJ2-1; D is possibly TRBD1 (10 bases). V shed 3 bases and J shed 9 bases, with 27 bases lying between them. This CDR3 has 18 amino acids. The germline gives CDR1 SGHDN, CDR2 FVKESK. CDR3 sequence (DNA): TGTGCCAGCAGCCACCGACAGGGGGCAGGACTAGCGTTTATTGAGCAGTTCTTC. This codes for CASSHRQGAGLAFIEQFF.

The chain couples TRBV29-1 to TRBJ2-6; D gene uncertain. With 7 bases removed from V and 0 bases from J, the gap between germline ends came to 10 bases. The CDR3 sequence is 14 residues long. Germline assignment: CDR1 SQVTM and CDR2 ANQGSEA. The CDR3 nucleotides read TGCAGCGCTCAAGACCTCTCTGGGGCCAACGTCCTGACTTTC. It translates to CSAQDLSGANVLTF. Filled out from reference TRBV29-1 and TRBJ2-6, the complete variable domain reads SAVISQKPSRDICQRGTSLTIQCQVDSQVTMMFWYRQQPGQSLTLIATANQGSEATYESGFVIDKFPISRPNLTFSTLTVSNMSPEDSSIYLCSAQDLSGANVLTFGAGSRLTVL.

This clone was seen just once. The chain employs TRBV30 and TRBJ1-1; the D is unclear. Germline CDR1 reads GTSNPN; CDR2 reads SVGIG (reference sequence). The CDR3 is 14 residues long. The V end was cut by 4 bases, the J end by 0 bases, with 12 bases between. CDR3 DNA: TGTGCCTGGACCCCCGGGGATTTGAACACTGAAGCTTTCTTT. Translated: CAWTPGDLNTEAFF.

V is TRBV6-1 and J is TRBJ2-7, with 7 bases aligning to TRBD1. The CDR3 totals 16 residues. Germline lookup yields CDR1 MNHNS and CDR2 SASEGT. V lost 2 bases to trimming and J lost 0 bases; unmatched junction nucleotides: 7. The CDR3 here is CASSEWPGQLSYEQYF. CDR3 sequence (DNA): TGTGCCAGCAGTGAATGGCCGGGACAGCTCTCCTACGAGCAGTACTTC.

This chain links TRBV7-9 with TRBJ1-1; no clear D gene. The V gene lost 1 base and the J gene lost 10 bases, with 10 bases spanning the gap. CDR1 and CDR2 from the germline V gene are SEHNR and FQNEAQ (reference sequence). The CDR3 loop spans 12 amino acids. In nucleotides, the CDR3 is TGTGCCAGCAGCTTAGACGGTGGCGGAGCTTTCTTT. As protein: CASSLDGGGAFF.

The rearrangement uses TRBV7-3 and TRBJ1-1, with TRBD1 identical over 9 bases. Trimming removed 3 bases from V and 4 bases from J; junction bases left unmatched: 9. CDR3 length equals 16 residues. The germline gives CDR1 SGHTA, CDR2 FQGTGA. This CDR3 is CASSFGTGPRGTEAFF. As DNA, the CDR3 is TGTGCCAGCAGCTTTGGGACAGGGCCCAGGGGCACTGAAGCTTTCTTT.

The rearrangement uses TRBV7-9 and TRBJ1-2; no clear D gene. Trimming removed 5 bases from V and 0 bases from J, with 10 bases in between. This CDR3 has 14 amino acids. Germline V gene lookup returns CDR1 SEHNR and CDR2 FQNEAQ (reference sequence). The CDR3 DNA is TGTGCCAGCAGCCTCGGGGTAACTAACTATGGCTACACCTTC. It codes for CASSLGVTNYGYTF.